These 12 T cell receptor beta chains were sequenced from one sample in a study of Graves' ophthalmopathy and Graves' hyperthyroidism. RNA transcripts were the source from which TCR beta CDR3 regions were amplified. First-round RT-PCR relied on HTBI primers, and a second-round multiplex PCR came next. TCRdb itself ran the multiplex PCR reads through MiXCR, one entry per CDR3 protein. The repertoire has hundreds of thousands of distinct CDR3 sequences, more than 40% of them found once; the top ten carry more than 3%. The sample was peripheral blood. These receptors were collected from an adult man with Graves' ophthalmopathy.

This clonotype was counted ten times or more. The V gene is TRBV10-2, the J gene TRBJ2-2; 11 bases map to TRBD2. J was trimmed by 3 bases and V by 6 bases; bases with no gene match: 6. The germline gives CDR1 WSHSY, CDR2 SAAADI. This CDR3 is built from 16 residues. As DNA, the CDR3 is TGCGCCAGCAGGGGTAGCGGGGGGGGCCACACCGGGGAGCTGTTTTTT. Translated, it gives CASRGSGGGHTGELFF.

This clonotype was counted between two and nine times. The gene calls are TRBV20-1 and TRBJ2-5; 8 bases align to TRBD1. Germline assignment: CDR1 DFQATT and CDR2 SNEGSKA (reference sequence). With V trimmed by 5 bases and J by 5 bases, 13 bases remained unmatched. The CDR3 extends over 15 amino acids. Here the CDR3 DNA reads TGCAGTGCTCAGGGGGCTCTAGGGGAAGCGGAGACCCAGTACTTC. This gives the protein CSAQGALGEAETQYF.

This clonotype has more than one count but fewer than ten. V is TRBV10-3 and J is TRBJ2-7; possibly TRBD1 or TRBD2 for D (5 bases each). V was cut by 10 bases and J by 0 bases, with 16 bases left in between. The CDR3 extends over 14 amino acids. CDR1 is ENHRY, CDR2 SYGVKD, per germline. CDR3 sequence: CASSEVGASYEQYF. As DNA, the CDR3 is TGTGCCAGCAGCGAGGTCGGGGCCTCCTACGAGCAGTACTTC.

Concerning this clonotype itself: A much larger clone is a single base away; this may be a read error. This sequence joins TRBV10-2 and TRBJ1-1; D call uncertain. Germline lookup yields CDR1 WSHSY and CDR2 SAAADI. The V end lost 6 bases, the J end lost 1 base, and 15 bases lay between the germline ends. The CDR3 is 15 residues long. CDR3 sequence (DNA): TGCGCCAGCAGCCTTCGCCCGCGACGGAACACTGAAGCTTTCTTT. Its protein product is CASSLRPRRNTEAFF.

Note on this clonotype: One end of the junction does not line up with germline, which may come from a read error. The chain has TRBV25-1 and TRBJ2-7, with 12 positions matching TRBD1. The V gene's germline CDR1 is MGHDK and CDR2 SYGVNS. The CDR3 has 18 residues. CDR3 in DNA: TGTGCCAGCAGTGAATACCCAAGTAGGGGACAGGGGGCCTATGAGCAGTACTTC. Encoded protein: CASSEYPSRGQGAYEQYF.

About this clonotype itself: An end of the junction differs from the germline gene, which may be a read error. The J gene is TRBJ1-3, the V gene TRBV11-1; tentative D call: TRBD1 (6 bases). The CDR3 runs 18 residues. Germline loops: CDR1 SGHAT, CDR2 FQDESV (reference sequence). This chain's CDR3 is CASSREEGTPSSGNTIYF. Here the CDR3 DNA reads TGCGCCAGCAGTCGCGAGGAGGGGACACCTAGCTCTGGAAACACCATATATTTT.

Regarding this clonotype: Germline and junction disagree at one end, which may indicate a read error. The chain has TRBV5-1 and TRBJ2-6; tentative D call: TRBD1 (5 bases). CDR1 and CDR2 from the germline V gene are SGHRS and YFSETQ. CDR3 length equals 14 residues. The CDR3 sequence is CASSLEGSAYVLTF. The CDR3 coding sequence is TGCGCCAGCAGCTTGGAGGGGTCGGCCTACGTCCTGACTTTC.

This clonotype was seen many times. The chain uses TRBV7-9 and TRBJ1-2; D gene ambiguous. V lost 1 base, J lost 7 bases, and 7 bases lay in between. Germline lookup yields CDR1 SEHNR and CDR2 FQNEAQ (reference sequence). This CDR3 contains 12 residues. Here the CDR3 reads CASSLGHPGYTF. The DNA for the CDR3 is TGTGCCAGCAGCTTAGGACATCCTGGCTACACCTTC.

At least ten counts were recorded for this clonotype. The chain carries TRBV7-2 and TRBJ2-7; D is unresolved. This CDR3 comprises 13 residues. The germline V gene encodes CDR1 SGHTA and CDR2 FQGNSA. Deletions cut 5 bases from V and 3 bases from J, with 11 bases between. CDR3: CASSRNPNYEQYF. CDR3 nucleotide sequence: TGTGCCAGCAGCCGAAATCCTAACTACGAGCAGTACTTC.

This clonotype was seen just once. This sequence may be a read error, since a much larger clone differs from it by one base. The chain couples TRBV19 to TRBJ2-5, with D unclear. The length of the CDR3 is 15 residues. The germline V gene has CDR1 LNHDA and CDR2 SQIVND (reference sequence). In DNA form, the CDR3 reads TGTGCCAGTAGTATAGTAGCCGGGCAGCAAGGGACCCAGTACTTC. Amino acid sequence: CASSIVAGQQGTQYF.

This clonotype appeared a few times. The chain carries TRBV24-1 and TRBJ2-7, with D tentatively TRBD1 or TRBD2 (6 bases each). Near its end, the DNA agrees better with TRBJ2-1, so the J call may be wrong. This CDR3 comprises 15 residues. In germline, CDR1 is KGHDR, CDR2 SFDVKD. CDR3 nucleotides: TGTGCCACCAGTGGGCCGGGGGCTCCCTACAATGAGCAGTTCTTC. Translated: CATSGPGAPYNEQFF.

The chain carries TRBV15 and TRBJ1-2, with TRBD1 as a possible D gene (6 bases). The CDR3 has 14 residues. The V end lost 3 bases, the J end lost 7 bases, and 15 bases lay between the germline ends. Germline values: CDR1 LNHNV, CDR2 YYDKDF (reference sequence). The CDR3 reads CATSSQQQGGGYTF. The DNA for the CDR3 is TGTGCCACCAGCAGCCAGCAACAGGGTGGTGGCTACACCTTC.